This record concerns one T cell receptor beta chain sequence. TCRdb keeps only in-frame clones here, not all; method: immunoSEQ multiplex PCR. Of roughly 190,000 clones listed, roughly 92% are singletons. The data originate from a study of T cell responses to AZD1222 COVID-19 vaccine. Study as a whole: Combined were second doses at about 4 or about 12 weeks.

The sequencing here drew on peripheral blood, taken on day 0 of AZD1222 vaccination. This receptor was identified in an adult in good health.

CDR3 amino acids: CASSPRQADQPQHF. The DNA for the CDR3 is TGTGCCAGCTCACCCCGACAGGCGGATCAGCCCCAGCATTTT. This rearrangement joins TRBV18 to TRBJ1-5; D may be TRBD1 (6 bases). The V end lost 3 bases, the J end lost 5 bases, and 11 bases lay between the germline ends. The CDR3 runs to 14 residues. The V gene's germline CDR1 is KGHSH and CDR2 LQKENI.